This note documents a single T cell receptor (beta chain) sequence. No antigen is known for it. The data stem from a study of prognosis after radiotherapy for stage I lung cancer. Across the study: Across the cohort, concurrent therapy accompanying stereotactic body radiotherapy was administered to no patient.

The genomic DNA TCR beta CDR3 region underwent two rounds of multiplex PCR. The use of primers specific to each TRBV and TRBJ gene characterized first-round PCR. Each CDR3 protein is one row after TCRdb ran MiXCR on the multiplex PCR reads. The sample shows about 17,000 distinct CDR3 sequences, more than 15% of them seen only once. General study results and limits: Before stereotactic body radiation therapy the median unique TCR clone count was roughly 9,200, and afterwards it fell to under 7,500.

Sequenced material: PBMCs, taken before or after stereotactic body radiation therapy (not recorded which). The sequence came from a donor over 45 with non-small cell lung cancer.

CDR3 protein: CASSTPKLSPEGNNSPLHF. The CDR3 DNA is TGTGCCAGCAGTACCCCCAAGCTCAGCCCGGAGGGGAATAATTCACCCCTCCACTTT. V gene TRBV6-1 combines with J gene TRBJ1-6, with D possibly matching TRBD1 (5 bases). V lost 5 bases, J lost 5 bases, and 25 bases lay in between. Germline CDR1 and CDR2: MNHNS and SASEGT. This CDR3 is 19 amino acids long.